This TCR beta chain was sequenced during a study of T cells in Graves' hyperthyroidism and ophthalmopathy. Researchers took RNA transcripts and amplified the TCR beta CDR3 regions from them. In the first-round RT-PCR of the TCR CDR3, the HTBI primer set was used. MiXCR, applied by TCRdb to the multiplex PCR reads, yields one record per CDR3 protein. The profile shows approximately 640,000 distinct CDR3 sequences, 45% of them singletons. The study left out patients who had uncontrolled infection, other autoimmune disease, pregnancy or lactation. Orbital computed tomography, thyroid ultrasound, serum thyroxine and TRAb, and clinical symptoms together informed the diagnoses. With regard to this clonotype: The antigen remains undetermined.

Germline CDR1 MNHNS, CDR2 SASEGT. The CDR3 has 11 residues. General study results and limits: Blood also showed most of the thyroid clonotypes that were expanded above 0.001. Onset of ophthalmopathy came a median 6.5 months after the model predicted it.

The chain links TRBV6-1 to TRBJ1-1; tentatively, D is TRBD1 (6 bases). This clonotype originated in an adult man with Graves' disease, either hyperthyroidism or ophthalmopathy (not recorded which). Sequenced input: peripheral blood or thyroid tissue (not recorded which). In DNA, the CDR3 is TGTGCTAGGGGGATGAGGGCTGAAGCTTTCTTT. As protein: CARGMRAEAFF.